The present TCR beta chain was sequenced within a study of CD8 T cells in ankylosing spondylitis. Regarding the study as a whole: Matched synovial fluid from ankylosing spondylitis patients was reported to be enriched for disease-linked clones. CD8+ disease-linked clones were present at relatively low frequencies in blood. Prior work had noted some motif variants in reactive arthritis blood and synovial fluid. Made up of under 10 highly homologous variants, a TCR beta motif appeared characteristic of ankylosing spondylitis blood.

Of note for this clonotype: Antigen unknown.

A single record per CDR3 protein comes from TCRdb applying MiXCR to the 5' RACE reads. The table shows 290,000 or so distinct CDR3 sequences, with less than 25% occurring only once. This CDR3 is built from 13 residues. Germline CDR1 reads DFQATT; CDR2 reads SNEGSKA (reference sequence). The chain links TRBV20-1 to TRBJ2-1, with 7 bases aligning to TRBD2. The material sequenced was blood, either unsorted or a sorted T cell fraction (not recorded which). The sequence came from a female donor with ankylosing spondylitis or in good health (not recorded which). CDR3 DNA: TGCAGCTCTGAGGCAGGGACTACGAATGAGCAGTTCTTC. It specifies CSSEAGTTNEQFF.